The rows below give T cell receptor beta chains drawn from one sample of a study of CD8 T cells in Susac syndrome. In TCRdb, the immunoSEQ multiplex PCR reads were re-called with MiXCR into one record per CDR3 protein. The sample includes 150,000 to 190,000 distinct CDR3 sequences, roughly 95% of them seen just once. Material for sequencing was CD8+ T cells from PBMCs. These receptor sequences come from a human donor with multiple sclerosis. Both conserved end residues are part of each CDR3. A D gene is named only where the DNA matches it firmly. A row's size may be missing; if present it is once, few, many or a size class.

d_gene	v_gene	len	abundance	j_gene	CDR3aa	CDR3nt
.	TRBV27	15	.	TRBJ2-3	CASSFQSVGADTQYF	TGTGCCAGCAGTTTTCAATCGGTCGGCGCAGATACGCAGTATTTT
TRBD1	TRBV27	14	few	TRBJ2-7	CASSLRTGDYEQYF	TGTGCCAGCAGTTTACGGACAGGGGACTACGAGCAGTACTTC
.	TRBV9	13	.	TRBJ1-1	CASSVGQDTEAFF	TGTGCCAGCAGCGTGGGGCAGGACACTGAAGCTTTCTTT
.	TRBV20-1	11	.	TRBJ2-3	CSAPSRDTQYF	TGCAGTGCCCCATCCCGGGATACGCAGTATTTT
TRBD1	TRBV12-5	16	once	TRBJ2-5	CASARTGMEYTETQYF	TGTGCTAGTGCCCGGACAGGGATGGAATACACAGAGACCCAGTACTTC
.	TRBV20-1	15	.	TRBJ2-7	CSARGLRGLAYEQYF	TGCAGTGCTAGAGGGCTTCGGGGACTGGCCTACGAGCAGTACTTC
.	TRBV20-1	13	.	TRBJ1-2	CSAAGAPTYGYTF	TGCAGTGCGGCCGGGGCCCCTACCTATGGCTACACCTTC
.	TRBV29-1	11	few	TRBJ2-7	CSVKGTYEQYF	TGCAGCGTAAAGGGGACCTACGAGCAGTACTTC
.	TRBV2	15	.	TRBJ2-5	CASSASSGVGETQYF	TGTGCCAGCAGTGCTTCGTCAGGGGTCGGGGAGACCCAGTACTTC
.	TRBV30	12	once	TRBJ2-2	CAWKTQTGELFF	TGTGCCTGGAAGACTCAAACCGGGGAGCTGTTTTTT
.	TRBV12-3/TRBV12-4	12	.	TRBJ2-7	CASSRADYEQYF	TGTGCCAGCAGCCGGGCAGACTACGAGCAGTACTTC
.	TRBV6-1	16	.	TRBJ1-5	CASSPMPENSNQPQHF	TGTGCCAGCAGTCCCATGCCAGAAAATAGCAATCAGCCCCAGCATTTT
.	TRBV29-1	11	few	TRBJ2-7	CSVDQDHEQYF	TGTAGCGTTGACCAGGACCACGAGCAGTACTTC
.	TRBV20-1	16	.	TRBJ2-1	CSASRTSGRSYNEQFF	TGCAGTGCTAGCCGGACATCGGGGCGGTCCTACAATGAGCAGTTCTTC
TRBD1	TRBV13	12	once	TRBJ1-1	CASSLTGVEAFF	TGTGCCAGCAGCTTAACAGGGGTTGAAGCTTTCTTT
TRBD2	TRBV30	13	.	TRBJ2-1	CAWTPGRDNEQFF	TGTGCCTGGACCCCAGGGAGGGACAATGAGCAGTTCTTC
.	TRBV2	14	.	TRBJ1-5	CASSPTKRDQPQHF	TGTGCCAGCAGTCCGACAAAACGCGATCAGCCCCAGCATTTT
.	TRBV21-1	15	.	TRBJ2-1	CASSKGDRGRDEQFF	TGTGCCAGCAGCAAAGGGGACAGGGGGCGGGATGAGCAGTTCTTC
.	TRBV27	14	.	TRBJ2-5	CASSLYGQQETQYF	TGTGCCAGCAGTTTATACGGACAGCAAGAGACCCAGTACTTC
.	TRBV3-1	15	.	TRBJ1-1	CASSQAPRRGAEAFF	TGTGCCAGCAGCCAAGCGCCCCGTAGGGGGGCTGAAGCTTTCTTT
.	TRBV21-1	16	.	TRBJ1-6	CASSDPGTEDNSPLHF	TGTGCCAGCAGCGATCCCGGGACAGAAGATAATTCACCCCTCCACTTT
.	TRBV7-9	15	.	TRBJ2-2	CASSSLPTATGELFF	TGTGCCAGCAGCTCGCTCCCGACAGCCACCGGGGAGCTGTTTTTT
.	TRBV7-9	14	.	TRBJ2-5	CASSVDRLQETQYF	TGTGCCAGCAGCGTGGACAGACTTCAAGAGACCCAGTACTTC
.	TRBV12-3/TRBV12-4	12	.	TRBJ1-1	CASRTPGIEAFF	TGTGCCAGCAGGACACCGGGAATTGAAGCTTTCTTT
.	TRBV7-9	14	.	TRBJ1-2	CASSPTPANYGYTF	TGTGCCAGCAGTCCTACACCAGCTAACTATGGCTACACCTTC
TRBD1	TRBV5-1	14	.	TRBJ2-1	CASEGQEGYNEQFF	TGCGCCAGCGAAGGACAGGAAGGCTACAATGAGCAGTTCTTC
TRBD1	TRBV30	14	.	TRBJ2-7	CAWSPGTGPYEQYF	TGTGCCTGGAGTCCCGGGACAGGCCCCTACGAGCAGTACTTC
TRBD1	TRBV9	16	.	TRBJ2-2	CASSLQTGFVAGELFF	TGTGCCAGCAGCCTACAGACAGGGTTCGTCGCCGGGGAGCTGTTTTTT
TRBD1	TRBV9	16	.	TRBJ1-3	CASSGDRRHSGNTIYF	TGTGCCAGCAGCGGGGACAGGCGACACTCTGGAAACACCATATATTTT
.	TRBV29-1	18	.	TRBJ2-1	CSVEGRGVRRGSYNEQFF	TGCAGCGTTGAAGGCAGGGGAGTTCGTAGGGGCTCCTACAATGAGCAGTTCTTC
.	TRBV11-2	15	.	TRBJ2-7	CASSSDSRSSYEQYF	TGTGCCAGCAGCTCGGACAGTAGGAGCTCCTACGAGCAGTACTTC
.	TRBV5-6	16	.	TRBJ2-7	CASSLGDGPLTYEQYF	TGTGCCAGCAGCTTGGGTGATGGCCCTTTGACCTACGAGCAGTACTTC
.	TRBV29-1	13	few	TRBJ2-1	CSVYGGSYNEQFF	TGCAGCGTCTACGGGGGCTCGTATAATGAGCAGTTCTTC
TRBD1	TRBV7-7	15	.	TRBJ2-1	CASSLKDRGGDEQFF	TGTGCTAGCAGCTTAAAGGACAGGGGCGGGGATGAGCAGTTCTTC
TRBD1	TRBV29-1	12	.	TRBJ1-2	CSVRDRGSGYTF	TGCAGCGTTAGGGACAGGGGCTCTGGCTACACCTTC
.	TRBV10-3	15	.	TRBJ1-1	CAISEQRGMNTEAFF	TGTGCCATCAGTGAGCAGAGGGGGATGAACACTGAAGCTTTCTTT
.	TRBV27	15	.	TRBJ2-5	CASSLRGGPQETQYF	TGTGCCAGCAGTTTGAGGGGGGGGCCCCAAGAGACCCAGTACTTC